This TCR beta chain was found in a study of CD8+ T cells in alopecia areata. As for the study in general: Patients in the study were on tofacitinib for 6 to 18 months, then off it for 6 months.

TCR sequencing used cDNA made by reverse transcription of extracted RNA. Assay: immunoSEQ multiplex PCR; the TCRdb copy retains only in-frame clones and omits some. The sample consists of roughly 140,000 clones, approximately 53% of them appearing once. The CDR3 consists of 16 residues. The V gene end was trimmed by 0 bases and the J gene end by 8 bases; junction bases not matched to a gene: 10. The germline V gene encodes CDR1 SNHLY and CDR2 FYNNEI. This chain joins TRBV2 and TRBJ1-2; the match to TRBD1 covers 9 bases. Sequencing used CD8+ T cells sorted from blood, obtained at week 0. The source of this sequence is a human donor with alopecia areata. The CDR3 protein is CASSEALRDRAGGYTF. In DNA form, the CDR3 reads TGTGCCAGCAGTGAAGCGCTTAGGGACAGGGCGGGCGGCTACACCTTC. The whole variable domain, filled in from reference TRBV2 and TRBJ1-2, reads EPEVTQTPSHQVTQMGQEVILRCVPISNHLYFYWYRQILGQKVEFLVSFYNNEISEKSEIFDDQFSVERPDGSNFTLKIRSTKLEDSAMYFCASSEALRDRAGGYTFGSGTRLTVV.